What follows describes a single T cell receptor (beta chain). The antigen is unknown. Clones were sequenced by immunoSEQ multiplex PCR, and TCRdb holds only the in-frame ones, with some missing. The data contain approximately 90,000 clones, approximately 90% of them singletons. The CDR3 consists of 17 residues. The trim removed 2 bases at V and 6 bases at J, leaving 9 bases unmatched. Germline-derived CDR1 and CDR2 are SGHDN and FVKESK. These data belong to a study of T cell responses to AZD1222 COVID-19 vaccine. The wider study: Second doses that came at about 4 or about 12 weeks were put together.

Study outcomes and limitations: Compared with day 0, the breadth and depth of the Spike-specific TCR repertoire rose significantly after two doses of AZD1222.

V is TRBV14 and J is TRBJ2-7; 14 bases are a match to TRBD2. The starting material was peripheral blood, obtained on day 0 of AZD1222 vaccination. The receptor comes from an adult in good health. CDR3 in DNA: TGTGCCAGCAGCCAACCTCGACTAGCGGGGGGGCTCTCCGAGCAGTACTTC. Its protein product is CASSQPRLAGGLSEQYF.